The entry below describes one T cell receptor beta chain. Cells sorted as Tregs were CD4+, CD25+ and CD127-/low. Germline assignment: CDR1 LGHNA and CDR2 YNFKEQ. Losses at the gene ends were 1 base for V and 1 base for J; bases not matched to a gene: 2. CDR3 length equals 16 residues. After constant-region reverse-primer amplification, full-length variable regions underwent semi-nested PCR with Nested Universal Primer A. One entry per CDR3 protein, called by TCRdb with MiXCR from the 5' RACE reads. This sample has about 59,000 distinct CDR3 sequences, with less than 25% found just once. The V call is TRBV4-2, the J call TRBJ2-3, with 10 bases that match TRBD2. The sample was tumor-infiltrating Tregs sorted from the breast tumor. The source of this sequence is a female donor with breast cancer. Here the CDR3 reads CASSQGAGGGTDTQYF. The DNA of the CDR3 is TGTGCCAGCAGCCAAGGAGCGGGGGGGGGCACAGATACGCAGTATTTT.